This TCR beta chain was found in a study of blood T cells in healthy people across ages. This CDR3 has 14 residues. V lost 3 bases, J lost 2 bases, and 10 bases lay in between. CDR1 SGHTA and CDR2 FQGNSA come from the germline V gene. With a J-beta primer mix and a sample-barcoded 5' primer, a second PCR ran 7 to 11 cycles. TCRdb called the 5' RACE reads again in MiXCR, with one record for every CDR3 protein. The repertoire has 1.5 million to 2 million distinct CDR3 sequences, around 42% of them found once; the top ten carry 20% to 25%. The origin of this receptor is a human donor in good health. The sequencing sample was made of blood. V and J are TRBV7-2 and TRBJ1-1, with a tentative D call TRBD1 (5 bases). The DNA for the CDR3 is TGTGCCAGCAGCTTTGGACACCTAAACACTGAAGCTTTCTTT. Translating gives CASSFGHLNTEAFF.